These T cell receptor beta chains were read from a single sample in a study of metastatic and nonmetastatic thyroid tumors. TCRdb re-called clones via MiXCR from the PCR reads. The data contain roughly 40,000 clones, approximately 15% of them singletons. Sequenced input: blood. These receptors all stem from a female donor with papillary thyroid cancer or a benign thyroid nodule (not recorded which). Some clones in this sample may be carry-over from other donors' samples. CDR3s include the opening cysteine and the closing phenylalanine or tryptophan. A D gene is named only where the DNA matches it firmly. Not every row has a clone size; where given, it reads once, few, many or a size class.

D gene: -
J gene: TRBJ2-6
V gene: TRBV11-3
clone size: many
CDR3 DNA: TGTGCCAGCAGCTTAGGAGCAGGGGAGGCCGGGGCCAACGTCCTGACTTTC
CDR3 protein: CASSLGAGEAGANVLTF

D gene: -
J gene: TRBJ1-6
V gene: TRBV19
clone size: -
CDR3 DNA: TGTGCCAGTAGTATAGCCGACAGTCAACGTTCACCCCTACACTTT
CDR3 protein: CASSIADSQRSPLHF

D gene: -
J gene: TRBJ2-2
V gene: TRBV5-1
clone size: -
CDR3 DNA: TGCGCCAGCAGTATGGCTCCCGGGCCGAAGCGAACCGGGGAGCTGTTTTTT
CDR3 protein: CASSMAPGPKRTGELFF

D gene: -
J gene: TRBJ1-4
V gene: TRBV4-3
clone size: -
CDR3 DNA: TGCGCCAGCAGCCCCTATATAGGAACAAATGAAAAACTGTTTTTT
CDR3 protein: CASSPYIGTNEKLFF

D gene: -
J gene: TRBJ2-1
V gene: TRBV25-1
clone size: many
CDR3 DNA: TGTGCCAGCACTAAGGGTAATGAGCAGTTCTTC
CDR3 protein: CASTKGNEQFF

D gene: -
J gene: TRBJ2-3
V gene: TRBV5-1
clone size: many
CDR3 DNA: TGCGCCTCCCGGACTTTCTCAATCACAGATACGCAGTATTTT
CDR3 protein: CASRTFSITDTQYF

D gene: -
J gene: TRBJ2-5
V gene: TRBV5-6
clone size: many
CDR3 DNA: TGTGCCAGCAGCTTGTCCGGGGAGACCCAGTACTTC
CDR3 protein: CASSLSGETQYF

D gene: TRBD2
J gene: TRBJ2-3
V gene: TRBV18
clone size: -
CDR3 DNA: TGTGCCAGCTCGCCACCTGGGACTAGCGGAGTCGAAGATACGCAGTATTTT
CDR3 protein: CASSPPGTSGVEDTQYF

D gene: TRBD1
J gene: TRBJ1-5
V gene: TRBV27
clone size: -
CDR3 DNA: TGTGCCAGCAGCCCAGAGATGGACAGGGCGTGTCAGCCCCAGCATTTT
CDR3 protein: CASSPEMDRACQPQHF

D gene: TRBD2
J gene: TRBJ2-2
V gene: TRBV20-1
clone size: -
CDR3 DNA: TGCAGTGCTAGCCGTTTCCAGGTACTAGCGGGAGGTCGGAACACCGGGGAGCTGTTTTTT
CDR3 protein: CSASRFQVLAGGRNTGELFF

D gene: -
J gene: TRBJ1-5
V gene: TRBV5-6
clone size: many
CDR3 DNA: TGTGCCAGCAGCTCCACAGGGACGCCCCAGCATTTT
CDR3 protein: CASSSTGTPQHF

D gene: -
J gene: TRBJ1-4
V gene: TRBV5-1
clone size: many
CDR3 DNA: TGCGCCAGCAGCTTGGCACAGGGTAATGAAAAACTGTTTTTT
CDR3 protein: CASSLAQGNEKLFF

D gene: -
J gene: TRBJ2-1
V gene: TRBV6-2/TRBV6-3
clone size: -
CDR3 DNA: TGTGCCAGCAGCCGGAGGAGCCGACCTGGACAGTCAAACAATGAGCATTTCTTC
CDR3 protein: CASSRRSRPGQSNNEHFF

D gene: -
J gene: TRBJ2-6
V gene: TRBV19
clone size: many
CDR3 DNA: TGTGCCAGTAGTGGGGACCTGAACTCTGGGGCCAACGTCCTGACTTTC
CDR3 protein: CASSGDLNSGANVLTF

D gene: TRBD1
J gene: TRBJ1-2
V gene: TRBV28
clone size: few
CDR3 DNA: TGTGCCAGCAGTCCACTTGGGACAGGGTATGGCTACACCTTC
CDR3 protein: CASSPLGTGYGYTF

D gene: -
J gene: TRBJ2-7
V gene: TRBV20-1
clone size: -
CDR3 DNA: TGCAGTGCGAGCAAGGGTGAAGGCTTTCTCGAGCAGTACTTC
CDR3 protein: CSASKGEGFLEQYF

D gene: -
J gene: TRBJ2-5
V gene: TRBV18
clone size: many
CDR3 DNA: TGTGCCAGCTCACCAGGAAGAGAGACCCAGTACTTC
CDR3 protein: CASSPGRETQYF

D gene: TRBD1
J gene: TRBJ1-5
V gene: TRBV4-2
clone size: many
CDR3 DNA: TGTGCCAGCAGCCATGGGGACAGGGTCAATCAGCCCCAGCATTTT
CDR3 protein: CASSHGDRVNQPQHF

D gene: -
J gene: TRBJ1-1
V gene: TRBV2
clone size: -
CDR3 DNA: TGTGCCACCCAGGGGACGTACACTGAAGCTTTCTTT
CDR3 protein: CATQGTYTEAFF

D gene: -
J gene: TRBJ1-5
V gene: TRBV20-1
clone size: many
CDR3 DNA: TGCAGTGCTAGACAGGGGCTTAGCAATCAGCCCCAGCATTTT
CDR3 protein: CSARQGLSNQPQHF

D gene: -
J gene: TRBJ1-5
V gene: TRBV19
clone size: many
CDR3 DNA: TGTGCCAGTAGTCGCGGAGGGCCCCAGCATTTT
CDR3 protein: CASSRGGPQHF

D gene: -
J gene: TRBJ1-6
V gene: TRBV2
clone size: many
CDR3 DNA: TGTGCCAGCAGTGAAGGCGGACAGTCTGGTAATTCACCCCTCCACTTT
CDR3 protein: CASSEGGQSGNSPLHF

D gene: TRBD1
J gene: TRBJ2-7
V gene: TRBV18
clone size: many
CDR3 DNA: TGTGCCAGCTCAACTCGGACAGGCGAGCAGTACTTC
CDR3 protein: CASSTRTGEQYF

D gene: -
J gene: TRBJ1-1
V gene: TRBV6-6
clone size: few
CDR3 DNA: TGTGCCAGCAGTTCTCCAGACAGAGTAACTGAAGCTTTCTTT
CDR3 protein: CASSSPDRVTEAFF

D gene: -
J gene: TRBJ1-2
V gene: TRBV6-6
clone size: few
CDR3 DNA: TGTGCCAGCAGTTACCCTACAGGTGGCGCAGATGGCTACACCTTC
CDR3 protein: CASSYPTGGADGYTF

D gene: TRBD1
J gene: TRBJ2-7
V gene: TRBV5-1
clone size: -
CDR3 DNA: TGCGCCAGCAGCCAAGAACGGACAGGGGACTACGAGCAGTACTTC
CDR3 protein: CASSQERTGDYEQYF

D gene: -
J gene: TRBJ1-5
V gene: TRBV18
clone size: many
CDR3 DNA: TGTGCCAGCTCACCGGATAGCAATCAGCCCCAGCATTTT
CDR3 protein: CASSPDSNQPQHF

D gene: TRBD2
J gene: TRBJ2-1
V gene: TRBV29-1
clone size: many
CDR3 DNA: TGCAGCGTGACTAGCGGGTTAAGTGGTGAGCAGTTCTTC
CDR3 protein: CSVTSGLSGEQFF

D gene: -
J gene: TRBJ2-1
V gene: TRBV6-1
clone size: many
CDR3 DNA: TGTGCCAGCAGTGGTAAGGAGGGAGGAATCTACAATGAGCAGTTCTTC
CDR3 protein: CASSGKEGGIYNEQFF

D gene: TRBD2
J gene: TRBJ2-7
V gene: TRBV13
clone size: many
CDR3 DNA: TGTGCCAGCAGTGCGCGGGAGGGCTGGCGTTACGAGCAGTACTTC
CDR3 protein: CASSAREGWRYEQYF

D gene: -
J gene: TRBJ2-7
V gene: TRBV11-3
clone size: medium-sized
CDR3 DNA: TGTGCCAGCAGCTTATGGCAGTATGCAGAGCAGTACTTC
CDR3 protein: CASSLWQYAEQYF

D gene: -
J gene: TRBJ2-7
V gene: TRBV7-8
clone size: many
CDR3 DNA: TGTGCCAGCAGCTTGCGGGACGGAGCATACGAGCAGTACTTC
CDR3 protein: CASSLRDGAYEQYF

D gene: TRBD2
J gene: TRBJ2-7
V gene: TRBV12-3/TRBV12-4
clone size: -
CDR3 DNA: TGTGCCAGCAGCCCTCTAGCGGCGAGCTCCTACGAGCAGTACTTC
CDR3 protein: CASSPLAASSYEQYF

D gene: TRBD2
J gene: TRBJ2-5
V gene: TRBV4-1
clone size: many
CDR3 DNA: TGCGCCAGCAGCCATCCGGGACTAGCGGGAGGGCCGGGTCAAGAGACCCAGTACTTC
CDR3 protein: CASSHPGLAGGPGQETQYF

D gene: -
J gene: TRBJ1-2
V gene: TRBV20-1
clone size: many
CDR3 DNA: TGCAGTGCTAGAGACCCAAACTATGGCTACACCTTC
CDR3 protein: CSARDPNYGYTF

D gene: TRBD1
J gene: TRBJ1-1
V gene: TRBV10-1
clone size: -
CDR3 DNA: TGCGCCAGCAGTGAGCAGGGGGAGGTTGAAGCTTTATTT
CDR3 protein: CASSEQGEVEALF

D gene: -
J gene: TRBJ1-5
V gene: TRBV12-3/TRBV12-4
clone size: many
CDR3 DNA: TGTGCCAGCAGTTTTAACATGAATCAGCCCCAGCATTTT
CDR3 protein: CASSFNMNQPQHF

D gene: -
J gene: TRBJ2-1
V gene: TRBV12-3/TRBV12-4
clone size: many
CDR3 DNA: TGTGCCAGCAACCTCTTTGGGACTGATGAGCAGTTCTTC
CDR3 protein: CASNLFGTDEQFF

D gene: -
J gene: TRBJ1-5
V gene: TRBV10-3
clone size: many
CDR3 DNA: TGTGCCATCAGTGACAGGGGAGGCAATCAGCCCCAGCATTTT
CDR3 protein: CAISDRGGNQPQHF

D gene: -
J gene: TRBJ1-1
V gene: TRBV7-9
clone size: -
CDR3 DNA: TGTGCCAGCATCTTAGCTCAGGTTGGGCCTGAAGCTTTCTTT
CDR3 protein: CASILAQVGPEAFF

D gene: -
J gene: TRBJ2-5
V gene: TRBV20-1
clone size: -
CDR3 DNA: TGCAGTGCTGGCGGAACACTTCAAGATACCCATTACTTC
CDR3 protein: CSAGGTLQDTHYF

D gene: -
J gene: TRBJ2-7
V gene: TRBV5-1
clone size: many
CDR3 DNA: TGCGCCAGCAGCTTGGAGGGGAGCTCCTACGAGCAGTACTTC
CDR3 protein: CASSLEGSSYEQYF

D gene: -
J gene: TRBJ1-2
V gene: TRBV5-1
clone size: many
CDR3 DNA: TGCGCCAACAGCTTGGCAGGGCAGTCCCGGGGCTACACCTTC
CDR3 protein: CANSLAGQSRGYTF

D gene: -
J gene: TRBJ2-1
V gene: TRBV20-1
clone size: many
CDR3 DNA: TGCAGTGCGACGGGACGAAGGAGGAATGAGCAGTTCTTC
CDR3 protein: CSATGRRRNEQFF

D gene: -
J gene: TRBJ1-1
V gene: TRBV19
clone size: many
CDR3 DNA: TGTGCCAGTAGGGAGTACACTGAAGCTTTCTTT
CDR3 protein: CASREYTEAFF

D gene: TRBD2
J gene: TRBJ2-3
V gene: TRBV20-1
clone size: many
CDR3 DNA: TGCAGTGCTAGAGATTTTCTAGCGGGCAACACAGATACGCAGTATTTT
CDR3 protein: CSARDFLAGNTDTQYF

D gene: -
J gene: TRBJ2-1
V gene: TRBV12-3/TRBV12-4
clone size: many
CDR3 DNA: TGTGCCAGCAGGCCCGCGGAATTCGGTAACAATGAGCAGTTCTTC
CDR3 protein: CASRPAEFGNNEQFF

D gene: TRBD1
J gene: TRBJ1-5
V gene: TRBV19
clone size: many
CDR3 DNA: TGTGCCAGTCGAGACAGGGATAATCAGCCCCAGCATTTT
CDR3 protein: CASRDRDNQPQHF

D gene: -
J gene: TRBJ1-2
V gene: TRBV25-1
clone size: many
CDR3 DNA: TGTGCCAGCAGTGAACCGCAGGATTATGGCTACACCTTC
CDR3 protein: CASSEPQDYGYTF

D gene: -
J gene: TRBJ2-7
V gene: TRBV6-1
clone size: -
CDR3 DNA: TGTGCCAGCAGTGAACTAGGGGGACCCTACGAGCAGTACTTC
CDR3 protein: CASSELGGPYEQYF

D gene: -
J gene: TRBJ1-1
V gene: TRBV29-1
clone size: many
CDR3 DNA: TGCAGCGTTGATGAGGGGGATGGCACTGAAGCTTTCTTT
CDR3 protein: CSVDEGDGTEAFF

D gene: -
J gene: TRBJ2-3
V gene: TRBV20-1
clone size: -
CDR3 DNA: TGCAGTGCTAGACTAGCGCCTGTCACAGATAAGCAGTATTTT
CDR3 protein: CSARLAPVTDKQYF

D gene: TRBD2
J gene: TRBJ2-7
V gene: TRBV14
clone size: many
CDR3 DNA: TGTGCCAGCAGCCAAGATCCGGGCGGGCTAGCGGGAACTCGACGGGGGGAGCAGTACTTC
CDR3 protein: CASSQDPGGLAGTRRGEQYF

D gene: -
J gene: TRBJ1-5
V gene: TRBV12-5
clone size: -
CDR3 DNA: TGTTCTAGTGGTTTCTGGCAGAATCAGCCCCAGCATTTT
CDR3 protein: CSSGFWQNQPQHF

D gene: TRBD1
J gene: TRBJ2-7
V gene: TRBV19
clone size: many
CDR3 DNA: TGTGCCAGTAGTATTACCGGACAGGGGCCCCGCGGTGCCTACGAGCAGTACTTC
CDR3 protein: CASSITGQGPRGAYEQYF

D gene: -
J gene: TRBJ2-7
V gene: TRBV12-3/TRBV12-4
clone size: medium-sized
CDR3 DNA: TGTGCCAGCAGTTTACTCCTGGGGGGGGCGAGAAACGAGCAGTACTTC
CDR3 protein: CASSLLLGGARNEQYF

D gene: TRBD1
J gene: TRBJ1-1
V gene: TRBV12-3/TRBV12-4
clone size: -
CDR3 DNA: TGTGCCAGCAGCTTAGGACAGGTCGACACTGAAGCTTTCTTT
CDR3 protein: CASSLGQVDTEAFF